This TCR beta chain was retrieved from a study of blood T cells in healthy people across ages (dated by TCRdb to between 2015 and 2017). Study-wide context: In model experiments, template switching captured about one uniquely barcoded TCR beta cDNA molecule for every two T cells. To track age-related changes in TCR beta repertoire diversity, the study relied on deep sequencing normalized with unique cDNA molecular identifiers. The donors were divided into four age groups: young (average approximately 17 years), middle-aged (over 35), aged (approximately 62) and long-lived (about 90). To avoid experimental bias, donors of different ages were spread randomly across the sequencing lanes. Two additional independent replicas of 1 million unique cDNA reads from the same blood draw were analyzed for two donors (one aged 18 to 30 and one aged 80 or older). The paper as a whole reports these results and caveats: Compared with the aged group, the long-lived group had more naive CD4+ T cells, fewer expanded clones and increased TCR diversity, suggesting age selection. A strong correlation was found between observed TCR beta diversity and the percentage of naive T cells measured by flow cytometry. As age increased, observed TCR beta diversity per million T cells dropped in a roughly linear way, and a significant reduction was already evident by age about 36. Since profiling was done on bulk unsorted PBMCs, naive and antigen-experienced compartments could not be conclusively compared. Estimates of total diversity based on one million sequenced T cells were regarded as lower bounds and as underestimates. Because the CMV infection status of the donors was unknown, age-related changes in expanded clonotypes may potentially have been confounded.

This clonotype was seen more than once but under ten times. Its antigen specificity is not known. Base qualities were left out, and no much larger clone turns up one base away. V loses 6 bases, J loses 6 bases, and the germline ends lie 9 bases apart. CDR1 and CDR2 are read off the germline V gene as KGHSH and LQKENI. The cysteine opens and the phenylalanine closes a CDR3 of 11 amino acids. The DNA shown is the 33-base CDR3, in frame from base 1. Receptor libraries were prepared by 5' RACE. TCRdb names Illumina HiSeq 2500 as the instrument used. The second PCR ran for about 6 to 11 cycles and used a J-beta primer mix along with a sample-barcoded 5' primer. A unique molecular identifier was introduced onto each TCR beta cDNA molecule by a template-switch 5' adaptor carrying 12 random nucleotides. At least 2.5 million CDR3-containing paired-end reads were obtained from each sample. The Mint cDNA synthesis kit, primed by a TRBC-specific oligonucleotide, was used to synthesize first-strand cDNA from all RNA. Following uracil-DNA glycosylase treatment, all cDNA underwent a first 18-cycle PCR with the universal primers M1SS and BC2_uni_R. In the source study's methods: Normalization of each sample was performed by random selection of 1 million high-quality reads, each carrying a distinct molecular identifier. Reads sharing molecular identifiers were discarded rather than binned into consensus sequences. CDR3 identification, clonotype clustering and error correction used MiTCR with a Q25 quality threshold and the strictest error-elimination algorithm. A nonparametric unseen species model with Euler transformation was used to estimate lower-bound total TCR beta diversity. TCRdb trimmed public reads at Q25 via fastp, called clones via MiXCR and kept in-frame beta chains. Here each entry gathers all rows of one CDR3 protein and keeps the most common genes and DNA. Here the V and J calls rest on TCRdb's processing, not on the authors' analysis. Recorded for this sample are about 400,000 distinct CDR3 sequences; more than 45% of them occurred a single time. Jointly, the top ten make up over 40% of the sample.

The 39 donors, aged about 6 to 100 years, were systemically healthy Caucasian individuals from Russia. Each donor gave ten milliliters of peripheral blood, collected into EDTA-treated Vacutainer tubes. Ficoll-Paque density-gradient centrifugation was used to isolate PBMCs, with at least 7 million obtained per sample. Total RNA, at least 5.5 micrograms per sample, was extracted from PBMCs with Trizol reagent. For every donor, an aliquot of PBMCs went through flow cytometry to measure the percentages of naive CD45RAhigh/CD27high T cells. The chain is made from TRBV18 and TRBJ2-7; the D gene identity is not certain. This TCR was recovered from a man in his fifties or sixties in good health. The specimen was blood. The sequence in DNA is TGTGCCAGCTCCCCCTCCACCGAGCAGTACTTC. Translation gives CASSPSTEQYF.